The count of the clone carrying this T cell receptor beta chain is one. CDR1 is SGDLS, CDR2 YYNGEE, per germline. The CDR3 totals 16 residues. With 1 base removed from V and 0 bases from J, the gap between germline ends came to 14 bases. Stated treatment: oral pan-JAK inhibitor, 5-10 mg twice daily. This sample was taken from a study of CD8+ T cells in alopecia areata. Sequencing relied on a cDNA template that was reverse transcribed from extracted RNA. Here immunoSEQ multiplex PCR was the method, and the copy in TCRdb shows in-frame clones only, minus some. In the table there are roughly 200,000 clones, about 55% of which are singletons.

The J gene is TRBJ2-7, the V gene TRBV9, with D possibly TRBD1 on 6 matching bases. The source of this sequence is a human donor with alopecia areata. The sample consisted of CD8+ T cells sorted from blood, taken at week 24, from a patient treated with tofacitinib. CDR3 amino acids: CASSVSGTSTSYEQYF. CDR3 DNA sequence: TGTGCCAGCAGCGTATCAGGGACATCTACCTCCTACGAGCAGTACTTC. The whole variable domain, filled in from reference TRBV9 and TRBJ2-7, reads DSGVTQTPKHLITATGQRVTLRCSPRSGDLSVYWYQQSLDQGLQFLIQYYNGEERAKGNILERFSAQQFPDLHSELNLSSLELGDSALYFCASSVSGTSTSYEQYFGPGTRLTVT.